This TCR beta chain was sequenced for a study of a mutant IDH1 vaccine in newly diagnosed glioma. Study-wide findings and caveats: Apparently unrelated to pseudoprogression were changes in the top peripheral T cell clonotypes.

As to this clone: The antigen is undetermined.

TCRdb keeps only in-frame clones here, not all; method: immunoSEQ multiplex PCR. The sample lists tens of thousands of clones; more than 65% were seen once. Specified time point: week 35, safety follow-up. Topical imiquimod was applied with each vaccine dose, which held 300 ug of mutant IDH1 20-mer peptide. The TCR comes from a man aged 25 to 45 with glioma. Sequencing used PBMCs, obtained from a glioma patient whose treatment included an IDH1 peptide vaccine.

The CDR3: CASSLGSGGGELFF. In DNA form, the CDR3 reads TGTGCCAGCAGCTTGGGGTCCGGGGGCGGGGAGCTGTTTTTT. J is TRBJ2-2 and V is TRBV5-4; a possible D gene is TRBD2 (6 bases). Germline-derived CDR1 and CDR2 are SGHNT and YYREEE (reference sequence). V lost 0 bases to trimming and J lost 7 bases, with 10 bases between them. The CDR3 has 14 residues.